The TCR beta chain under discussion was sequenced for a study of vaccination and CD4 T cells after COVID-19 (dated by TCRdb to between 2021 and 2023). About the full investigation: Every convalescent patient had a positive nasal swab PCR test for SARS-CoV-2, with mild disease in eight to ten patients and severe disease in one. Post-vaccine blood samples were taken a median of 72 days after the second vaccine dose, with a range of roughly 13 to 250 days. Two doses of either the Pfizer-BioNTech BNT162b2 vaccine (n=8) or the Moderna mRNA-1273 vaccine (n=2) were administered to participants. Culture stimuli were overlapping spike peptide pools from SARS-CoV-2 and from the common cold coronaviruses HCoV-NL63, HCoV-OC43 and HCoV-229E. Post-COVID blood samples were collected from convalescent patients a median of approximately 100 days after diagnosis, with a range of roughly 35 to 180 days. The spike-specific CD4+ TCR repertoire was compared before and after mRNA vaccination in over nine COVID-19 convalescent patients and a handful of infection-naive healthy vaccine recipients. Control cultures received a CEFX viral epitope pool as the positive control, an HIV-1 Nef peptide pool as the negative control, or no peptide. The convalescent cohort included six males and four females, with two Hispanic individuals, seven Caucasians, two Asians and one multiracial person. Results the study describes overall, beyond this receptor: Among convalescent patients, a median roughly 84% of the SARS-CoV-2-reactive clones seen after vaccination appeared only after vaccination, which suggests priming specific to the vaccine. In convalescent patients, nearly all vaccine-specific clones (304 of 307) were found to be mono-reactive for SARS-CoV-2 spike rather than cross-reactive with common cold coronaviruses. The study included relatively few convalescent patients and did not analyze early timepoints after natural infection. The median count of SARS-CoV-2-reactive clonotypes went up from approximately 22 after infection to 38 after vaccination, although the change was not significant.

CDR3 length: 17 amino acids, cysteine to phenylalanine. Only the CDR3 portion is preserved as DNA: 51 bases, with reading frame beginning at the first base. CDR1 LNHDA and CDR2 SQIVND are derived from the germline V gene (reference sequence). V lost 6 bases and J lost 0 bases; the stretch between them is 18 bases long. Libraries came from PCR. DNA from cultured CD4+ T cells was subjected to TCR sequencing with the Oncomine TCR Beta short-read assay at the Johns Hopkins FTIC core. The QIAamp micro DNA kit was used to extract genomic DNA from the cultured CD4+ T cells. The Oncomine TCR Beta libraries from cultured CD4+ T cells were pooled using unique dual indexes and then sequenced on an Illumina iSeq 100. On the authors' methods: Non-productive sequences were removed, and CDR3s that did not start with C, did not end with F or W, or were shorter than 7 amino acids were discarded. Antigen-specific clonotypes were identified using the MANAFEST web application through comparison of peptide-stimulated wells with reference and other culture wells. For a clone to be called positive, the clone needed an FDR below 0.05, an odds ratio above 5, and a productive frequency above 0.1% in at least two of three replicate wells. A clonotype was classed as cross-reactive if the clonotype showed significant expansion both in SARS-CoV-2 spike wells and in at least one common cold coronavirus spike condition. CDR3 homology was assessed with Levenshtein distances (stringdist) and unrooted phylogenetic trees (ape) in R version 3.6.1. TCRdb redid the processing of the public reads, applying fastp at Q25 and MiXCR, and retained in-frame beta chains. Rows merge per CDR3 protein into single entries with the most common DNA and genes. It is TCRdb's table, rather than the study itself, that gives the V and J calls and clone size. In all, the sample holds fewer than 5,500 distinct CDR3 sequences, and 20% to 25% of those were seen once. Roughly 50% of the sample comes from the top ten.

The sample's treatment or condition, from its label and the paper: 10-day PBMC culture with coronavirus spike peptide pools or control peptides (ViraFEST assay). The study used the ViraFEST assay, which expanded antigen-specific T cells with peptide pools and then identified expanded clonotypes by TCR sequencing. The convalescent patients' positive SARS-CoV-2 PCR tests were from March to December 2020, which was before the Alpha, Beta and Delta variants emerged in the United States. Each well held about 1.8 million PBMCs cultured with around 10 ug/ml peptide pools in IMDM containing around 5% human AB serum and around 10 IU/ml IL-2. On days 3 and 7, half of the culture medium was replaced with fresh IL-2-containing medium. Once the cells had been in culture for approximately 10 days, the EasySep CD4+ T cell isolation kit was used to isolate CD4+ T cells by negative selection. Ficoll-Paque Plus gradient centrifugation was used to isolate PBMCs from whole blood, and the isolated PBMCs were then either used fresh or cryopreserved at -140C. Triplicate wells were generally used for each culture condition.

In regard to this clonotype: Its antigen is not yet known. Base qualities are missing; no much larger clone stands one base away.

The sequence was collected from a human donor who had recovered from COVID-19. This chain is built from TRBV19 and TRBJ1-5; TRBD1 might be the D gene, on 6 matching bases. Sample: CD4+ T cells from blood, cultured in vitro, taken after SARS-CoV-2 vaccination. The sequenced DNA is TGTGCCAGTAGGGGGGGCGGGGCGGCTTATAGCAATCAGCCCCAGCATTTT. It translates to CASRGGGAAYSNQPQHF.